The 20 T cell receptor beta chains in this list originate from one sample, sequenced in a study of human T cells and chemical hapten exposure (dated by TCRdb to the early 2020s). Read against the paper, the sample's time point label means: pre-sensitization, week 0. In light of the paper, this sample's treatment or condition label describes: therapeutic diphenylcyclopropenone sensitization with weekly scalp DPC. The method was RACE. The instrument given in TCRdb is NextSeq 500. TCRdb's own reprocessing of the public reads used fastp at Q25 and MiXCR and kept productive beta chains. Each CDR3 protein gets just one entry, which takes the most common genes and DNA from the rows behind it. The sample yields about 250,000 distinct CDR3 sequences; just under 8% were counted once. The ten most abundant clones make up about 1.2% of the sample. Material: whole blood, obtained in connection with sensitization to the hapten diphenylcyclopropenone (DPC). The receptor source for this set is a man younger than 35 with alopecia areata. Some clones in this sample may be carry-over from other donors' samples.

This clonotype was seen a handful of times. The rearrangement joins TRBV5-6 to TRBJ1-5, with 10 positions matching TRBD1. Germline CDR1 SGHDT, CDR2 YYEEEE. The CDR3 spans 16 residues. V was pared by 6 bases and J by 0 bases, with 6 bases of the junction left unmatched. Written as DNA, the CDR3 is TGTGCCAGCACCTTAGGACAGGGGGATAGCAATCAGCCCCAGCATTTT. Translation: CASTLGQGDSNQPQHF.

This clonotype came up a few times. The V gene is TRBV20-1, the J gene TRBJ1-5; the D is unclear. Germline V CDR1 and CDR2: DFQATT, SNEGSKA (reference sequence). V was clipped by 2 bases and J by 7 bases, with 15 bases between them. CDR3 size: 14 residues. The CDR3 nucleotides are TGCAGTGCTAGAAGTTCGGCCTCCGACCAGCCCCAGCATTTT. This gives the protein CSARSSASDQPQHF.

The V gene is TRBV9, the J gene TRBJ1-4; the match to TRBD1 covers 10 bases. V shed 3 bases and J 2 bases; nucleotides not matched to a gene: 13. The germline V gene has CDR1 SGDLS and CDR2 YYNGEE. The CDR3 covers 19 residues. CDR3 in DNA: TGTGCCAGCAGCGAGGAAGGGACAGGGGTGGCGGATACTAATGAAAAACTGTTTTTT. It codes for CASSEEGTGVADTNEKLFF.

This clonotype showed up just a few times. The rearrangement joins TRBV3-1 to TRBJ1-5, with D possibly TRBD1 on 6 matching bases. Germline values: CDR1 LGHDT, CDR2 YNNKEL (reference sequence). The CDR3 has 16 residues. Between the trimmed V and J ends, which lost 0 bases and 2 bases, there was a span of 11 bases. CDR3 sequence reads: CASSQDWAGGNQPQHF. The CDR3 DNA reads as TGTGCCAGCAGCCAAGATTGGGCAGGGGGCAATCAGCCCCAGCATTTT.

The CDR3 nucleotides are TGTGCCAGCAGTCAGGACAGGGATAGCCAGCCCCAGCATTTT. It encodes CASSQDRDSQPQHF. The chain has TRBV6-5 and TRBJ1-5, with 8 positions matching TRBD1. This CDR3 is 14 amino acids long. The V and J ends lost 5 bases and 7 bases, in that order; junction bases with no gene match: 7. Germline CDR1 reads MNHEY; CDR2 reads SVGAGI.

This clonotype was found a few times. The gene calls are TRBV5-1 and TRBJ1-4; TRBD1 is a possible D gene (6 bases). Germline V lookup: CDR1 SGHRS, CDR2 YFSETQ. CDR3 length: 15 residues. Trimming cost V 0 bases and J 10 bases, with 16 bases left between them. CDR3 sequence (DNA): TGCGCCAGCAGCTTGGAATCCGGGGGCTGGGGAAAACTGTTTTTT. Protein: CASSLESGGWGKLFF.

This clonotype has a count of ten or more. The CDR3 is CSVREGLNQPQHF. Written as DNA, the CDR3 is TGCAGCGTTAGGGAAGGGCTTAATCAGCCCCAGCATTTT. The rearrangement links TRBV29-1 to TRBJ1-5; no definite D call. Germline CDR1 reads SQVTM; CDR2 reads ANQGSEA. The CDR3 is 13 amino acids. Deletions cut 5 bases from V and 4 bases from J, with 12 bases between.

This chain connects TRBV7-9 to TRBJ1-1, with D unresolved. V gave up 5 bases and J gave up 6 bases, with 22 bases separating them. The CDR3 runs 16 residues. Germline V gene sequence: CDR1 SEHNR, CDR2 FQNEAQ (reference sequence). The CDR3 loop reads CASSQARPWGSPEAFF. For the CDR3, the DNA is TGTGCCAGCAGCCAAGCTCGGCCGTGGGGTAGCCCTGAAGCTTTCTTT.

This clonotype was found a few times. The chain employs TRBV6-2 or TRBV6-3 and TRBJ1-5, with D perhaps matching TRBD1 (5 bases). V lost 5 bases and J 6 bases, leaving 14 bases between the germline ends. This CDR3 contains 14 residues. The germline gives CDR1 MNHEY, CDR2 SVGEGT. In nucleotides, the CDR3 is TGTGCCAGCAGTACGCAGGGATACGGTCAGCCCCAGCATTTT. Its translation is CASSTQGYGQPQHF.

The chain links TRBV12-3 or TRBV12-4 to TRBJ2-1, with 10 positions matching TRBD2. The CDR3 extends over 15 amino acids. V gave up 7 bases and J gave up 6 bases; unmatched junction bases: 9. CDR3 DNA: TGTGCCAGCACCATTAGCGGGGGGATGCTCAATGAGCAGTTCTTC. Its protein product is CASTISGGMLNEQFF.

This clonotype was counted a few times. The rearrangement uses TRBV7-2 and TRBJ1-1; D possibly corresponds to TRBD1 (6 bases). The CDR3 is made up of 15 amino acids. Trimming left V 2 bases short and J 4 bases short, with 14 bases between. Germline lookup yields CDR1 SGHTA and CDR2 FQGNSA. In DNA form, the CDR3 reads TGTGCCAGCAGCTTATCCCGTTTGGGGGCCACTGAAGCTTTCTTT. Its protein is CASSLSRLGATEAFF.

This clonotype was found many times. The chain uses TRBV18 and TRBJ2-1; D remains ambiguous. The CDR3 runs 16 residues. Germline V CDR1 and CDR2: KGHSH, LQKENI. V dropped 3 bases and J dropped 9 bases, with 21 bases sitting between them. The DNA of the CDR3 is TGTGCCAGCTCACCCCCGAAAACGAATGCCCTGGGTGAGCAGTTCTTC. It translates to CASSPPKTNALGEQFF.

This clonotype was counted at least ten times. The V and J genes are TRBV7-8 and TRBJ1-4; maybe TRBD1 (6 bases). Trimming cost V 0 bases and J 7 bases, with 18 bases left between them. Germline V lookup: CDR1 SGHVS, CDR2 FQNEAQ. This CDR3 region has 17 residues. CDR3 loop: CASSLAKKQGRGEKLFF. CDR3 nucleotides: TGTGCCAGCAGCTTAGCGAAGAAACAGGGCCGCGGTGAAAAACTGTTTTTT.

This clonotype was picked up many times. In nucleotides, the CDR3 is TGTGCCAGCAGCTTAGGACAGGGAACGACCGACATACAAGAGACCCAGTACTTC. This codes for CASSLGQGTTDIQETQYF. The chain couples TRBV11-2 to TRBJ2-5, with 7 bases matching TRBD1. Germline values: CDR1 SGHAT, CDR2 FQNNGV. CDR3 length: 18 residues. With V trimmed by 1 base and J by 2 bases, 13 bases remained unmatched.

The chain uses TRBV9 and TRBJ2-3; possibly TRBD1 for D (6 bases). The CDR3 has 15 amino acids. Trimming pared 3 bases from V and 1 base from J, leaving 12 bases between. CDR1 and CDR2 (germline): SGDLS, YYNGEE. The CDR3 is CASSDRVAGTDTQYF. In DNA form, the CDR3 reads TGTGCCAGCAGCGACAGGGTCGCGGGCACAGATACGCAGTATTTT.

The chain is built from TRBV28 and TRBJ1-6; D remains ambiguous. There are 16 residues in the CDR3. Germline V gene data show CDR1 as MDHEN and CDR2 as SYDVKM. V shed 3 bases and J shed 3 bases, with 12 bases lying between them. CDR3 nucleotide sequence: TGTGCCAGCAGTTTCCCAGACCCCTACTATAATTCACCCCTCCACTTT. Translation: CASSFPDPYYNSPLHF.

This chain joins TRBV12-3 or TRBV12-4 and TRBJ2-1, with D perhaps being TRBD1 or TRBD2 (5 bases each). V lost 7 bases and J lost 3, with 13 bases in between. This CDR3 contains 14 residues. CDR3 protein: CASTSWGYYNEQFF. CDR3 bases: TGTGCCAGCACCTCCTGGGGGTACTACAATGAGCAGTTCTTC.

This clonotype has at least ten counts. This chain joins TRBV12-3 or TRBV12-4 and TRBJ1-1; 8 bases are a match to TRBD1. V was pared by 6 bases and J by 1 base, with 7 bases of the junction left unmatched. This CDR3 spans 15 amino acids. The CDR3 DNA sequence: TGTGCCAGCAGCCTGACAGGGGAAGGGAACACTGAAGCTTTCTTT. Its translation is CASSLTGEGNTEAFF.

This chain connects TRBV4-1 to TRBJ1-1; 7 bases are a match to TRBD1. The trim removed 3 bases at V and 5 bases at J, leaving 9 bases unmatched. The germline CDR1 and CDR2 sequences are MGHRA and YSYEKL. CDR3 length: 15 amino acids. The CDR3 loop reads CASSQREQGRTEAFF. The CDR3, as DNA: TGCGCCAGCAGCCAGAGGGAACAGGGGAGGACTGAAGCTTTCTTT.

This clonotype was seen ten or more times. This chain uses TRBV5-1 with TRBJ1-1, with 8 bases aligning to TRBD1. Germline lookup yields CDR1 SGHRS and CDR2 YFSETQ. CDR3 length: 15 amino acids. The ends lost 0 bases at V and 1 base at J; junction bases unmatched: 2. CDR3 region: CASSLAGGRNTEAFF. For the CDR3, the DNA is TGCGCCAGCAGCTTGGCAGGGGGCAGGAACACTGAAGCTTTCTTT. The full variable domain, in which reference TRBV5-1 and TRBJ1-1 provide the parts outside the CDR3, is KAGVTQTPRYLIKTRGQQVTLSCSPISGHRSVSWYQQTPGQGLQFLFEYFSETQRNKGNFPGRFSGRQFSNSRSEMNVSTLELGDSALYLCASSLAGGRNTEAFFGQGTRLTVV.